The clone carrying this T cell receptor beta chain was picked up many times. CDR1 is ENHRY, CDR2 SYGVKD, per germline. This CDR3 has 17 residues. V was cut by 2 bases and J by 2 bases, with 17 bases left in between. The data were obtained in a study of blood T cells in healthy people across ages. PCR was performed a second time for roughly 7 to 11 cycles using a sample-barcoded 5' primer and a J-beta primer mix. All samples yielded 3 million or more CDR3-containing paired-end reads. A single record per CDR3 protein comes from TCRdb applying MiXCR to the 5' RACE reads. The sample records 1.5 million to 2 million distinct CDR3 sequences, 30% to 40% being singletons. The people who gave samples were healthy Caucasians from Russia, aged about 6 to 100.

This receptor was obtained from a human donor in good health. Material: blood. This sequence joins TRBV10-3 and TRBJ2-3, with D possibly TRBD1 on 5 matching bases. In DNA form, the CDR3 reads TGTGCCATCAGTGAGATGGCACGTGGGGCACCCACAGATACGCAGTATTTT. It yields the protein CAISEMARGAPTDTQYF.